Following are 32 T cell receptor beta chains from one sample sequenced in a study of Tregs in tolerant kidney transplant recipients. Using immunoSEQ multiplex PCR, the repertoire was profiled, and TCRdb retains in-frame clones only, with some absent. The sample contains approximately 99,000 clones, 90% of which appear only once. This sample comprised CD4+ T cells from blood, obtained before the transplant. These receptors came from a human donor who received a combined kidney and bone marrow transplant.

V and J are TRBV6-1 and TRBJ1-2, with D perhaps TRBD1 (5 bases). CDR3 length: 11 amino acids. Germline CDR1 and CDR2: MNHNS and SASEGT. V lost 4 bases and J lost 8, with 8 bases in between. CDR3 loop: CASSAGDGYTF. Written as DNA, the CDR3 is TGTGCCAGCAGTGCGGGGGACGGCTACACCTTC.

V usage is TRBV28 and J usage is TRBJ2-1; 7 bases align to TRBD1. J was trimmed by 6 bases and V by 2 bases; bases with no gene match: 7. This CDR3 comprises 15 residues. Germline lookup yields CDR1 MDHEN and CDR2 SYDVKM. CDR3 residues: CASSLKGQRRNEQFF. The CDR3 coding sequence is TGTGCCAGCAGTTTAAAGGGACAGAGGCGCAATGAGCAGTTCTTC.

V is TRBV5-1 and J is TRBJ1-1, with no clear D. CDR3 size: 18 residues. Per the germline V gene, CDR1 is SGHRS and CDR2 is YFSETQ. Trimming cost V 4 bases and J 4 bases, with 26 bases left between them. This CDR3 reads CASSPSLAAYGRVTEAFF. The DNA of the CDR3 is TGCGCCAGCAGCCCTAGCTTGGCTGCCTACGGAAGGGTCACTGAAGCTTTCTTT.

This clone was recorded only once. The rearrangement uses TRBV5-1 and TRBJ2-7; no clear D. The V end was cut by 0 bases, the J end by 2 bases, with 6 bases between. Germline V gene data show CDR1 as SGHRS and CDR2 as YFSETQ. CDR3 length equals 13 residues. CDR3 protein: CASSLVAAYEQYF. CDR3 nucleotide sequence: TGCGCCAGCAGCTTGGTGGCAGCCTACGAGCAGTACTTC. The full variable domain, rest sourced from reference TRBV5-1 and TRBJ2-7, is KAGVTQTPRYLIKTRGQQVTLSCSPISGHRSVSWYQQTPGQGLQFLFEYFSETQRNKGNFPGRFSGRQFSNSRSEMNVSTLELGDSALYLCASSLVAAYEQYFGPGTRLTVT.

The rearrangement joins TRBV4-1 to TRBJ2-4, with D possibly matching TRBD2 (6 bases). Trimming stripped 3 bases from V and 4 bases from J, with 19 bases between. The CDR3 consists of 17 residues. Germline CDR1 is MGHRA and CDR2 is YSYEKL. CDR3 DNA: TGCGCCAGCAGCCACCCGATGATAGCGGACCTGAAAAACATTCAGTACTTC. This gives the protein CASSHPMIADLKNIQYF.

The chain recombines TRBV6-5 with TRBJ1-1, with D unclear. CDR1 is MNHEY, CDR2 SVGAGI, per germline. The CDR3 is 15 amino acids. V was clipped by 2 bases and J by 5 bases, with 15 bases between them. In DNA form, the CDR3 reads TGTGCCAGCAGTTACAACCCCAACAGATTGACTGAAGCTTTCTTT. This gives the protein CASSYNPNRLTEAFF.

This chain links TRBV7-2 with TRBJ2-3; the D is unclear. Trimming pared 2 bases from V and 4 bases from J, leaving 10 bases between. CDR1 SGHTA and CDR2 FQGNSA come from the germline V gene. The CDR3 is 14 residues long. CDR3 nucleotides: TGTGCCAGCAGCTTAATAGTAGTGGCAGATACGCAGTATTTT. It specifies CASSLIVVADTQYF.

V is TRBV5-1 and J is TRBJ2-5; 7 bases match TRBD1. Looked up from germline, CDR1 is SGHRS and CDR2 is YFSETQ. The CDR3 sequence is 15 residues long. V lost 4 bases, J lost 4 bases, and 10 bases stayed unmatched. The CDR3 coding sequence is TGCGCCAGCAGCGCCCAGGGGCAGGGGGTAGAGACCCAGTACTTC. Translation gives CASSAQGQGVETQYF.

CDR3: CASSSSVAGEVHEQYF. CDR3 sequence (DNA): TGTGCCAGCAGTTCCTCCGTCGCGGGAGAGGTCCACGAGCAGTACTTC. The chain carries TRBV6-6 and TRBJ2-7; 7 bases map to TRBD2. The CDR3 runs 16 residues. CDR1 is MNHNY and CDR2 is SVGAGI in the germline V gene (reference sequence). V trimming: 4 bases; J trimming: 5 bases; junction bases outside the gene matches: 14.

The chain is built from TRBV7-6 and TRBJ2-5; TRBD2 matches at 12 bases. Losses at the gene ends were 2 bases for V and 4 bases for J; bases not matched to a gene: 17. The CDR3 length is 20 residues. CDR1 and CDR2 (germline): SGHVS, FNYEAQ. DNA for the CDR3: TGTGCCAGCAGCTTACGGGGACTCGGGCTAGCGGGAGGGCTCGGAGAGACCCAGTACTTC. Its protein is CASSLRGLGLAGGLGETQYF.

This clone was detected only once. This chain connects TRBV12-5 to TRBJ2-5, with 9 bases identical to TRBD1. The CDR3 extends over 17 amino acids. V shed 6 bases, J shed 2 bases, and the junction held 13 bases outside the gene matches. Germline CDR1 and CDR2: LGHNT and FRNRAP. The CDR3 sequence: CASGNGQGRRGQETQYF. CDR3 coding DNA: TGTGCTAGTGGAAACGGACAGGGGAGGCGGGGGCAAGAGACCCAGTACTTC.

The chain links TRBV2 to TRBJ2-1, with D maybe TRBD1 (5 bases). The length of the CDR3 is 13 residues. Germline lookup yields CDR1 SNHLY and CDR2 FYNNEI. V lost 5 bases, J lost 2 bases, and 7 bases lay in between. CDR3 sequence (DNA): TGTGCCAGCAGTTCAGGGACCTACAATGAGCAGTTCTTC. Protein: CASSSGTYNEQFF. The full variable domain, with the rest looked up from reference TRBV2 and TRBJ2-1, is EPEVTQTPSHQVTQMGQEVILRCVPISNHLYFYWYRQILGQKVEFLVSFYNNEISEKSEIFDDQFSVERPDGSNFTLKIRSTKLEDSAMYFCASSSGTYNEQFFGPGTRLTVL.

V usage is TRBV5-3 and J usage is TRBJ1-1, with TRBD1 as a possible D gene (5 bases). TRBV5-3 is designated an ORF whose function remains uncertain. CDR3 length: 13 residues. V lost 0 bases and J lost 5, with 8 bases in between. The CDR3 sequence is CARSLEGWTEAFF. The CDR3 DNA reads TGTGCCAGAAGCTTGGAGGGGTGGACTGAAGCTTTCTTT.

CDR3 nucleotide sequence: TGTGCCAGCAGCGTAGAGGCGGGTGGTGAAGCTTTCTTT. Translated, it gives CASSVEAGGEAFF. This chain links TRBV9 with TRBJ1-1; D uncertain. CDR1 is SGDLS, CDR2 YYNGEE, per germline. The V end was cut by 0 bases, the J end by 7 bases, with 10 bases between. The CDR3 is 13 residues long. The variable domain in full, with the rest retrieved from reference TRBV9 and TRBJ1-1, is DSGVTQTPKHLITATGQRVTLRCSPRSGDLSVYWYQQSLDQGLQFLIQYYNGEERAKGNILERFSAQQFPDLHSELNLSSLELGDSALYFCASSVEAGGEAFFGQGTRLTVV.

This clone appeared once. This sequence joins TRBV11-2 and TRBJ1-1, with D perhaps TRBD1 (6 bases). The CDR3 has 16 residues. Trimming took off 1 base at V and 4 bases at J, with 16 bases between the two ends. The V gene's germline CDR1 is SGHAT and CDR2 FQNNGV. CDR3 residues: CASSLGGGPWGTEAFF. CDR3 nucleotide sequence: TGTGCCAGCAGCTTAGGGGGGGGCCCTTGGGGCACTGAAGCTTTCTTT.

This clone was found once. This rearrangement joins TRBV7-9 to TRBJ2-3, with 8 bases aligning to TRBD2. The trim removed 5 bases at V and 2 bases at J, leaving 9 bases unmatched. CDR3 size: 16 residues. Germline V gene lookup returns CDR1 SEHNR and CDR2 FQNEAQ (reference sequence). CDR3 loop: CASSEGTSGFTDTQYF. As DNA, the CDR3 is TGTGCCAGCAGCGAGGGTACTAGCGGATTCACAGATACGCAGTATTTT.

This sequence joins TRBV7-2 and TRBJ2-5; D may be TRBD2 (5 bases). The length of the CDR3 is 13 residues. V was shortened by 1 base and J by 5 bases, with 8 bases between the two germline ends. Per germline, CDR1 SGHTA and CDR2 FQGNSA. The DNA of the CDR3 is TGTGCCAGCAGCTTAGTTCCGGGGGAGACCCAGTACTTC. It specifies CASSLVPGETQYF.

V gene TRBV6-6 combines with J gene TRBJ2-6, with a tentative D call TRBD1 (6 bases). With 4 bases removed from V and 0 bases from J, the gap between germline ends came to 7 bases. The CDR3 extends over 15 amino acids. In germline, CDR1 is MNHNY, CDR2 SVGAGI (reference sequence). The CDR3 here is CASSSQGSGANVLTF. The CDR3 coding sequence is TGTGCCAGCAGTTCACAGGGCTCTGGGGCCAACGTCCTGACTTTC.

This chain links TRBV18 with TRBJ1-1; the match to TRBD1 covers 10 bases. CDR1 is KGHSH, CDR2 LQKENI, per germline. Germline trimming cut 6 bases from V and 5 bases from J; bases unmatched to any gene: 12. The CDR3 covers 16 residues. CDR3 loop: CASSLGTGEVGTEAFF. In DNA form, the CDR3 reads TGTGCCAGCTCCCTCGGGACAGGGGAGGTGGGAACTGAAGCTTTCTTT.

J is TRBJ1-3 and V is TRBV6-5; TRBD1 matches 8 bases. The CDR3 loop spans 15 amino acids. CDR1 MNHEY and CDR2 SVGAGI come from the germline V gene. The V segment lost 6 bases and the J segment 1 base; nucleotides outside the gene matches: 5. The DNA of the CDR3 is TGTGCCAGCAGCCGCAGGGGGCCGTCTGGAAACACCATATATTTT. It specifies CASSRRGPSGNTIYF.

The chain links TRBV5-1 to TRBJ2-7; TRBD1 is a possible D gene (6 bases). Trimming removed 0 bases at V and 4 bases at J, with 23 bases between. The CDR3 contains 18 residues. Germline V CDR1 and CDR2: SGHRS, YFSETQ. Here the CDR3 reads CASSLEVLQGPQKYEQYF. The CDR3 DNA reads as TGCGCCAGCAGCTTGGAAGTCCTCCAGGGGCCACAAAAATACGAGCAGTACTTC.

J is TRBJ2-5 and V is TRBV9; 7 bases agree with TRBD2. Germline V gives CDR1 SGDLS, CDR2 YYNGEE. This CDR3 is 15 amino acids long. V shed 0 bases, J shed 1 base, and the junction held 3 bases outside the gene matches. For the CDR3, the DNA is TGTGCCAGCAGCGTAGGGGGCGGGGGCCAAGAGACCCAGTACTTC. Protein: CASSVGGGGQETQYF.

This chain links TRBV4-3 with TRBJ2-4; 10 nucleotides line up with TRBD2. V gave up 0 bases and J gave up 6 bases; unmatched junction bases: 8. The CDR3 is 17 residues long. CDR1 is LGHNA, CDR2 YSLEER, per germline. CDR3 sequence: CASSQEVSSGRLNIQYF. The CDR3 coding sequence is TGCGCCAGCAGCCAAGAAGTTTCTAGCGGGAGATTAAACATTCAGTACTTC.

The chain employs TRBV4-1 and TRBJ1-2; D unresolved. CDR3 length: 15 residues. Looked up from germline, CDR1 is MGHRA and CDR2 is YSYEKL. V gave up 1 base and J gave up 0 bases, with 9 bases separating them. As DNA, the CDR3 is TGCGCCAGCAGCCAAGTCGCAGGCTCTAACTATGGCTACACCTTC. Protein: CASSQVAGSNYGYTF.

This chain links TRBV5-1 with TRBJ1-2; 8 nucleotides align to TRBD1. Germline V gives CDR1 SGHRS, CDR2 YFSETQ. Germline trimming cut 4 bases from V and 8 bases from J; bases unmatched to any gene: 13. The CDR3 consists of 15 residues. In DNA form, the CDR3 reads TGCGCCAGCAGCCCCTTGACAGGGGCGCCGGGCGGCTACACCTTC. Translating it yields CASSPLTGAPGGYTF.

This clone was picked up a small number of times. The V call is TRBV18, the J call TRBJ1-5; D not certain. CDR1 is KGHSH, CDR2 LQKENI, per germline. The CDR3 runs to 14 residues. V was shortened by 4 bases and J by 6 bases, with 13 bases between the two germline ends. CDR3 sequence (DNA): TGTGCCAGCTCACGCGATGCGGGCGCTCAGCCCCAGCATTTT. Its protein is CASSRDAGAQPQHF.

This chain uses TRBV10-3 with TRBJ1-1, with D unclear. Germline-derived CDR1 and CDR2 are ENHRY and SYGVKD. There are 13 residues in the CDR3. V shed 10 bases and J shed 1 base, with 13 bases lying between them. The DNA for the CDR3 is TGTGCCACCATGGGTGAGGGGAACACTGAAGCTTTCTTT. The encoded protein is CATMGEGNTEAFF.

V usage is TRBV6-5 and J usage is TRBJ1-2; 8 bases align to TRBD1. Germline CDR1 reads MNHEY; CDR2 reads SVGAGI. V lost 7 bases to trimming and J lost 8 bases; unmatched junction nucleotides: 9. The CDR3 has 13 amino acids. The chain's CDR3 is CASTRQGLGGYTF. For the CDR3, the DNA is TGTGCCAGCACCAGACAGGGGTTGGGCGGCTACACCTTC.

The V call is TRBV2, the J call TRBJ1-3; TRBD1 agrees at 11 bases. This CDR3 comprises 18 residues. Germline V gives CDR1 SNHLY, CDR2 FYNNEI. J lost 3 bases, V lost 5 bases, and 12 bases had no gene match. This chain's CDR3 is CASSKTVDRGRLGNTIYF. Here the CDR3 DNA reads TGTGCCAGCAGTAAAACAGTGGACAGGGGGCGGCTTGGAAACACCATATATTTT.

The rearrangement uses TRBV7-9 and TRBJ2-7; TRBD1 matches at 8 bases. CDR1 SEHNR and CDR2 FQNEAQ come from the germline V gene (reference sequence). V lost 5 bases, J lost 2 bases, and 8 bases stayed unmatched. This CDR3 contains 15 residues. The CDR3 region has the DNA TGTGCCAGCAGCCCTGACAGGGGAAGAACCTACGAGCAGTACTTC. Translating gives CASSPDRGRTYEQYF.

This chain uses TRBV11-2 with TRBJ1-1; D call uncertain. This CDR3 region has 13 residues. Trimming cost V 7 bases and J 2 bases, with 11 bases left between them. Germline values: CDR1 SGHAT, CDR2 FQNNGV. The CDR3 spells CASNEGRNTEAFF. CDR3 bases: TGTGCCAGCAACGAAGGGAGAAACACTGAAGCTTTCTTT.

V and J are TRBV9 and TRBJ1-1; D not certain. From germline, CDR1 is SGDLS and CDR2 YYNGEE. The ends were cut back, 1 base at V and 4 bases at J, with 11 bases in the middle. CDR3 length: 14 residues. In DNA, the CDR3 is TGTGCCAGCAGCGTATATTCTCTCCCCACTGAAGCTTTCTTT. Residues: CASSVYSLPTEAFF.